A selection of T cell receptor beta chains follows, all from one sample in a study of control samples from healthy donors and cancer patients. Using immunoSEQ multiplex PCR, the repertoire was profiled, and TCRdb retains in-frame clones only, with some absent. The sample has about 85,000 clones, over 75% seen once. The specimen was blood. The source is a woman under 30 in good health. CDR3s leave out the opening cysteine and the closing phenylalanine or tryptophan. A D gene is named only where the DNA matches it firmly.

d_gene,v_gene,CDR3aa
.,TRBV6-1,ASSEAMVNTEAF
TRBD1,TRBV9,ASSVDPGQGKSTEAF
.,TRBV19,ASKQGYEQY
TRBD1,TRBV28,ASSSGQGDQETQY
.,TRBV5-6,ASSLYRAGSEQY
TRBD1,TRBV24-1,ATSDNRDRDSYTQY
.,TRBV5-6,ASSLLSASGYT
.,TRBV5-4,ASSRRSGGSSYNSPLH
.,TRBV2,ASSEVRRDESHEKLF
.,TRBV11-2,ASSLGAAYSPLH
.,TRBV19,ASSSSDTEAF
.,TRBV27,ASGGAEETQY
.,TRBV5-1,ASSLGTAGEQY
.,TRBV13,ASSVERGAPYEQY
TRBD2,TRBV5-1,ASSWGLAGSYEQY
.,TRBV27,ASSYSLGGNQPQH
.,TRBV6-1,ASSERTPLGPNQPQH
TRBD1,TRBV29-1,SGGGQGYEQF
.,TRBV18,ASSPNGQLTIDELF
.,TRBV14,ASSQARGEKLF
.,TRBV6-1,ASSDSGLEAF
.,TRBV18,ASSPSFGRSNQPQH
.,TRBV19,ASSIGGNTEAF
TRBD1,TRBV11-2,ASSRKGTVSGYT
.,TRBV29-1,SVELRDRSSGANVLT
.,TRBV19,ASSPGQKNTEAF
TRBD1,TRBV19,ASKTGAGNQPQH
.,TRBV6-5,ASRSGNSPLH
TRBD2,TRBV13,ASSLGIGRDEQY
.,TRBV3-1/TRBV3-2,ASSQQVNTGELF
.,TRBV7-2,ASSLVSGLNTGELF
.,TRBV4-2,ASSQVPRSSYEQY
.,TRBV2,ASRLDPANIQY
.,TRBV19,ASGAGAVTQY
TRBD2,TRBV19,ASSTRTTSGGSQETQY
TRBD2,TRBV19,ASSIPLQRGGADTQY
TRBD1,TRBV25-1,ASSGTGTGYT